Shown below are 32 T cell receptor beta chains from a single sample sequenced in a study of shared clonotypes between healthy human individuals. The repertoire was sequenced with immunoSEQ multiplex PCR; TCRdb's copy has only in-frame clones and lacks some. The sample holds some 1,100,000 clones, approximately 80% seen once. The sample consisted of memory CD4+ T cells from PBMCs. The subset denotes: CD45RA-negative fraction. The receptor set was obtained from a man between 18 and 29 years old in good health. Some clones in this sample may be carry-over from other donors' samples.

J is TRBJ2-6 and V is TRBV21-1. TRBV21-1 is a recognized pseudogene. CDR3 length equals 15 residues. CDR3 region: CASSKEALGANVLTF. The CDR3 region has the DNA TGTGCCAGCAGCAAAGAGGCCCTTGGGGCCAACGTCCTGACTTTC.

V is TRBV18 and J is TRBJ2-1, with 7 bases fitting TRBD2. Per germline, CDR1 KGHSH and CDR2 LQKENI. J lost 4 bases, V lost 5 bases, and 8 bases had no gene match. The CDR3 length is 15 residues. DNA for the CDR3: TGTGCCAGCTCATTCAGCGGGATTCGGTACAATGAGCAGTTCTTC. It codes for CASSFSGIRYNEQFF.

V is TRBV28 and J is TRBJ1-2; no clear D gene. V lost 6 bases to trimming and J lost 8 bases, with 16 bases between them. Germline CDR1 MDHEN, CDR2 SYDVKM. The CDR3 runs to 13 residues. The chain's CDR3 is CASRPDGDFGYTF. The CDR3 nucleotides read TGTGCCAGCAGACCTGACGGGGATTTCGGCTACACCTTC.

The gene calls are TRBV18 and TRBJ2-3, with 10 positions matching TRBD2. The CDR3 loop spans 15 amino acids. Germline V gene data show CDR1 as KGHSH and CDR2 as LQKENI. V lost 3 bases, J lost 3 bases, and 3 bases stayed unmatched. The CDR3 DNA sequence: TGTGCCAGCTCACCGGTGACTAGCGGGACAGATACGCAGTATTTT. Amino acid sequence: CASSPVTSGTDTQYF.

The chain uses TRBV30 and TRBJ2-5, with TRBD1 matching 10 bases. CDR3 length equals 13 residues. Germline V gives CDR1 GTSNPN, CDR2 SVGIG (reference sequence). Trimming took 1 base from V and 5 from J; bases not matched to a gene: 1. CDR3 nucleotide sequence: TGTGCCTGGAGTGGGGGACAGGGGGAGACCCAGTACTTC. Translating gives CAWSGGQGETQYF.

V is TRBV28 and J is TRBJ1-6; D is uncertain. The CDR3 runs to 13 residues. Germline V gene data show CDR1 as MDHEN and CDR2 as SYDVKM. With 2 bases removed from V and 8 bases from J, the gap between germline ends came to 7 bases. As DNA, the CDR3 is TGTGCCAGCAGTTTAATCGTGGATTCACCCCTCCACTTT. This translates into CASSLIVDSPLHF.

As for this clone: A far larger clone is off by one base, so a read error is likely. Other DNA variants within this sample encode the same CDR3. The CDR3 loop is CASSPTGSSYEQYF. CDR3 in DNA: TGTGCCAGCAGTCCGACAGGGAGCTCCTACGAGCAGTACTTC. V usage is TRBV7-3 and J usage is TRBJ2-7; 7 positions match TRBD1. This CDR3 has 14 residues. V was clipped by 6 bases and J by 0 bases; unmatched bases: 5. Per germline, CDR1 SGHTA and CDR2 FQGTGA.

The chain carries TRBV7-6 and TRBJ1-4; D gene ambiguous. With 3 bases removed from V and 4 bases from J, the gap between germline ends came to 6 bases. CDR3 length: 13 residues. The V gene's germline CDR1 is SGHVS and CDR2 FNYEAQ. The CDR3 loop reads CASSFRVNEKLFF. The CDR3 nucleotides are TGTGCCAGCAGCTTTAGGGTTAATGAAAAACTGTTTTTT.

V usage is TRBV10-3 and J usage is TRBJ1-2; 7 bases fit TRBD1. V lost 4 bases, J lost 1 base, and 3 bases stayed unmatched. The CDR3 length is 14 residues. The germline CDR1 and CDR2 sequences are ENHRY and SYGVKD. CDR3 nucleotides: TGTGCCATCAGTGGGACAGGCGATAACTATGGCTACACCTTC. Translating gives CAISGTGDNYGYTF.

The V gene is TRBV7-2, the J gene TRBJ2-5; tentative D call: TRBD2 (5 bases). CDR1 and CDR2 (germline): SGHTA, FQGNSA. The V end was cut by 5 bases, the J end by 1 base, with 11 bases between. The CDR3 consists of 14 residues. CDR3: CASSQRRFQETQYF. The CDR3 bases are TGTGCCAGCAGCCAGCGGCGGTTCCAAGAGACCCAGTACTTC.

The rearrangement links TRBV4-1 to TRBJ2-1, with TRBD2 identical over 7 bases. J lost 7 bases, V lost 4 bases, and 16 bases had no gene match. Per the germline V gene, CDR1 is MGHRA and CDR2 is YSYEKL. This CDR3 contains 17 residues. CDR3 residues: CASSRSPGRESRNEQFF. The CDR3, as DNA: TGCGCCAGCAGCCGCAGTCCGGGGCGGGAGAGCCGTAATGAGCAGTTCTTC.

CDR3 nucleotide sequence: TGTGCCAGTAGTAGCGACAGGGGGACCTATCGGCCCCAGCATTTT. Encoded protein: CASSSDRGTYRPQHF. The chain employs TRBV19 and TRBJ1-5; 9 nucleotides agree with TRBD1. J gave up 9 bases and V 4 bases, and 10 bases lay outside the gene matches. Germline CDR1 reads LNHDA; CDR2 reads SQIVND (reference sequence). This CDR3 has 15 amino acids.

This clone was seen more than once but under ten times. V usage is TRBV28 and J usage is TRBJ2-7; the D gene is possibly TRBD2 (6 bases). This CDR3 is 15 amino acids long. V was pared by 2 bases and J by 2 bases, with 13 bases between. Germline V CDR1 and CDR2: MDHEN, SYDVKM. The CDR3 here is CASSLPLGGPYEQYF. The CDR3 nucleotides read TGTGCCAGCAGTTTACCGTTGGGGGGACCCTACGAGCAGTACTTC.

V gene TRBV28 combines with J gene TRBJ1-4; the D is unclear. CDR3 length: 14 amino acids. Per germline, CDR1 MDHEN and CDR2 SYDVKM. V shed 5 bases and J shed 5 bases, with 12 bases lying between them. The DNA of the CDR3 is TGTGCCAGCAGTCGGGCCATCTGGAATGAAAAACTGTTTTTT. Translated: CASSRAIWNEKLFF.

The rearrangement joins TRBV10-3 to TRBJ2-7; D perhaps matches TRBD2 (6 bases). Germline lookup yields CDR1 ENHRY and CDR2 SYGVKD. The CDR3 contains 14 residues. The ends were cut back, 10 bases at V and 1 base at J, with 17 bases in the middle. In DNA form, the CDR3 reads TGTGCCACGCTTGGAGGGCTTATTTCCTACGAGCAGTACTTC. As protein: CATLGGLISYEQYF.

The gene calls are TRBV28 and TRBJ2-7, with D maybe TRBD1 (6 bases). Trimming pared 6 bases from V and 3 bases from J, leaving 12 bases between. The CDR3 loop spans 13 amino acids. Germline V gene lookup returns CDR1 MDHEN and CDR2 SYDVKM. As DNA, the CDR3 is TGTGCCAGCAGACTGACAGGCCGCTACGAGCAGTACTTC. Translation: CASRLTGRYEQYF.

V and J are TRBV5-6 and TRBJ1-1, with D tentatively TRBD1 (6 bases). From germline, CDR1 is SGHDT and CDR2 YYEEEE. V was pared by 4 bases and J by 6 bases, with 13 bases between. CDR3 length equals 13 residues. The CDR3 sequence: CASSPVGGAEAFF. For the CDR3, the DNA is TGTGCCAGCAGCCCCGTGGGGGGCGCTGAAGCTTTCTTT. Together with reference TRBV5-6 and TRBJ1-1, the CDR3 gives the full variable domain: DAGVTQSPTHLIKTRGQQVTLRCSPKSGHDTVSWYQQALGQGPQFIFQYYEEEERQRGNFPDRFSGHQFPNYSSELNVNALLLGDSALYLCASSPVGGAEAFFGQGTRLTVV.

This clone showed up just a few times. The chain is built from TRBV7-2 and TRBJ1-1, with 7 nucleotides matching TRBD1. The length of the CDR3 is 13 residues. V dropped 5 bases and J dropped 4; count of bases not matched to a gene: 4. In germline, CDR1 is SGHTA, CDR2 FQGNSA. In DNA, the CDR3 is TGTGCCAGCAGCCAAAGACAGGGCACTGAAGCTTTCTTT. Translation gives CASSQRQGTEAFF.

The chain couples TRBV14 to TRBJ2-7; D tentatively fits TRBD1 or TRBD2 (5 bases each). The CDR3 covers 15 residues. V was clipped by 4 bases and J by 0 bases, with 13 bases between them. CDR1 is SGHDN and CDR2 is FVKESK in the germline V gene. The CDR3 nucleotides read TGTGCCAGCAGCCCCGACCTGGGACCCTCCTACGAGCAGTACTTC. Protein: CASSPDLGPSYEQYF. The variable domain in full, completed from reference TRBV14 and TRBJ2-7, reads EAGVTQFPSHSVIEKGQTVTLRCDPISGHDNLYWYRRVMGKEIKFLLHFVKESKQDESGMPNNRFLAERTGGTYSTLKVQPAELEDSGVYFCASSPDLGPSYEQYFGPGTRLTVT.

V gene TRBV10-3 combines with J gene TRBJ2-7; 7 bases fit TRBD2. Germline CDR1 and CDR2: ENHRY and SYGVKD. The CDR3 is made up of 16 amino acids. Unmatched junction bases numbered 10, after V lost 4 bases and J lost 1 base. The CDR3 coding sequence is TGTGCCATCAGTGGGGCAACTAGCGACTGGTCCTACGAGCAGTACTTC. Amino acid sequence: CAISGATSDWSYEQYF.

As to this clone: Other DNA sequences in the same sample also yield this CDR3. This rearrangement joins TRBV4-2 to TRBJ1-4; D might be TRBD1 (5 bases). The CDR3 is 15 amino acids. Looked up from germline, CDR1 is LGHNA and CDR2 is YNFKEQ. The V and J ends lost 1 base and 1 base respectively, with 7 bases between them. CDR3 DNA: TGTGCCAGCAGCCAAGGGGGGTTAACTAATGAAAAACTGTTTTTT. This gives the protein CASSQGGLTNEKLFF.

The J gene is TRBJ2-1, the V gene TRBV5-1, with D hard to call. The CDR3 covers 16 residues. Germline V CDR1 and CDR2: SGHRS, YFSETQ. V gave up 2 bases and J gave up 0 bases, with 12 bases separating them. The CDR3 spells CASSFGRPGSYNEQFF. The CDR3, as DNA: TGCGCCAGCAGCTTCGGACGGCCTGGCTCCTACAATGAGCAGTTCTTC. The full variable domain, completed using reference TRBV5-1 and TRBJ2-1, is KAGVTQTPRYLIKTRGQQVTLSCSPISGHRSVSWYQQTPGQGLQFLFEYFSETQRNKGNFPGRFSGRQFSNSRSEMNVSTLELGDSALYLCASSFGRPGSYNEQFFGPGTRLTVL.

The chain uses TRBV5-1 and TRBJ1-4; D is undetermined. CDR1 is SGHRS, CDR2 YFSETQ, per germline. The CDR3 is made up of 17 amino acids. V was cut by 8 bases and J by 2 bases, with 22 bases left in between. CDR3: CARTGVGNWATNEKLFF. The CDR3 bases are TGCGCCAGGACCGGTGTGGGGAATTGGGCGACTAATGAAAAACTGTTTTTT.

The table lists this clone with a count of one. The J gene is TRBJ2-6, the V gene TRBV28, with D perhaps assigned TRBD1 or TRBD2 (5 bases each). The germline gives CDR1 MDHEN, CDR2 SYDVKM. Trimming took off 6 bases at V and 3 bases at J, with 9 bases between the two ends. This CDR3 is built from 14 residues. CDR3 sequence reads: CASRRGLGANVLTF. The CDR3, as DNA: TGTGCCAGCAGACGGGGCCTTGGGGCCAACGTCCTGACTTTC.

As DNA, the CDR3 is TGTGCCAGCAGCACGGGTTCCGGGACTAGCGGGAGGTATGAGCAGTTCTTC. Translation: CASSTGSGTSGRYEQFF. The chain has TRBV9 and TRBJ2-1, with TRBD2 matching 15 bases. The CDR3 covers 17 residues. The J segment lost 8 bases and the V segment lost 4 bases, leaving 10 bases of the junction unmatched. Germline V gene sequence: CDR1 SGDLS, CDR2 YYNGEE.

This clone was counted only a few times. The chain is built from TRBV4-2 and TRBJ2-1; 10 nucleotides agree with TRBD2. The length of the CDR3 is 22 residues. Trimming took 4 bases from V and 4 from J; bases not matched to a gene: 25. The V gene's germline CDR1 is LGHNA and CDR2 YNFKEQ. CDR3: CASSLPEPRGTSRTSGYNEQFF. CDR3 coding DNA: TGTGCCAGCAGCCTCCCTGAGCCCCGCGGGACTTCCCGGACTAGCGGATACAATGAGCAGTTCTTC.

The chain has TRBV7-9 and TRBJ1-1; a possible D gene is TRBD1 (5 bases). V was trimmed by 0 bases and J by 0 bases, leaving 8 bases between them. Looked up from germline, CDR1 is SEHNR and CDR2 is FQNEAQ (reference sequence). The CDR3 totals 15 residues. CDR3 sequence (DNA): TGTGCCAGCAGCTTAGCGGGGGTTTTGAACACTGAAGCTTTCTTT. Protein: CASSLAGVLNTEAFF.

The chain is built from TRBV5-1 and TRBJ2-2; D gene unclear. The CDR3 contains 15 residues. The V gene's germline CDR1 is SGHRS and CDR2 YFSETQ. Trimming took off 4 bases at V and 0 bases at J, with 10 bases between the two ends. The CDR3 is CASSDPTANTGELFF. The CDR3, as DNA: TGCGCCAGCAGCGATCCTACAGCGAACACCGGGGAGCTGTTTTTT.

Concerning this clone: The sample carries other DNA sequences with the same CDR3. The chain links TRBV7-2 to TRBJ2-7; TRBD2 aligns across 14 bases. Germline V gene lookup returns CDR1 SGHTA and CDR2 FQGNSA. This CDR3 comprises 14 residues. Trimming at V came to 5 bases and at J to 5 bases, leaving 2 bases not matched to a gene. The CDR3 nucleotides are TGTGCCAGCAGCCCGGGACTAGCGGGAGACGAGCAGTACTTC. As protein: CASSPGLAGDEQYF.

This clone was detected a few times. J is TRBJ2-1 and V is TRBV11-3; D may match TRBD1 or TRBD2 (6 bases each). CDR1 and CDR2 from the germline V gene are SGHNT and YENEEA. CDR3 length equals 15 residues. V lost 3 bases and J lost 9, with 18 bases in between. CDR3 nucleotide sequence: TGTGCCAGCAGCTTCCGGACGAGCGGAGGGGGTGAGCAGTTCTTC. Its translation: CASSFRTSGGGEQFF. Based on the CDR3 plus reference TRBV11-3 and TRBJ2-1, the full variable domain is EAGVVQSPRYKIIEKKQPVAFWCNPISGHNTLYWYLQNLGQGPELLIRYENEEAVDDSQLPKDRFSAERLKGVDSTLKIQPAELGDSAVYLCASSFRTSGGGEQFFGPGTRLTVL.

This sequence joins TRBV5-1 and TRBJ2-2; 10 nucleotides match TRBD1. The germline V gene encodes CDR1 SGHRS and CDR2 YFSETQ. The CDR3 spans 16 residues. V was pared by 4 bases and J by 6 bases, with 9 bases of the junction left unmatched. As DNA, the CDR3 is TGCGCCAGCAGCCTCCCCGGGACAGGGGAGTCCGGGGAGCTGTTTTTT. Translating gives CASSLPGTGESGELFF.

The chain joins TRBV7-2 to TRBJ2-7; D not resolved. Germline V gene data show CDR1 as SGHTA and CDR2 as FQGNSA. The CDR3 runs to 13 residues. Deletions cut 2 bases from V and 3 bases from J, with 8 bases between. DNA for the CDR3: TGTGCCAGCAGCTTAATCAGAGACTACGAGCAGTACTTC. Translated: CASSLIRDYEQYF.